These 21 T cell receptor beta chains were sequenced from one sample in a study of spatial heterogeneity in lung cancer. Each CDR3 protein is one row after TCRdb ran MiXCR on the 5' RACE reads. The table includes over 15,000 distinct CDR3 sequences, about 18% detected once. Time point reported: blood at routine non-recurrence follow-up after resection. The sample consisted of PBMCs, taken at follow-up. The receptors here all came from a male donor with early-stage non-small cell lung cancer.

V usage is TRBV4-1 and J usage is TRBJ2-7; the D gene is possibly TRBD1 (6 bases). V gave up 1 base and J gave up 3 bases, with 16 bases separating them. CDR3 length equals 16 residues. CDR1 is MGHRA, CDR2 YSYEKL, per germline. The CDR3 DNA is TGCGCCAGCAGCCAAGTCCCCAGGGGAAAAGGCTACGAGCAGTACTTC. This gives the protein CASSQVPRGKGYEQYF.

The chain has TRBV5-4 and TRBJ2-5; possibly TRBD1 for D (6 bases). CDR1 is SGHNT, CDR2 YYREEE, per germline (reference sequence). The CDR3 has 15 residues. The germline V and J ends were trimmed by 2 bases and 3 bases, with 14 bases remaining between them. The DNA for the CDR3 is TGTGCCAGCAGCTTAGGCACAGGGATTGAAGAGACCCAGTACTTC. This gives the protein CASSLGTGIEETQYF.

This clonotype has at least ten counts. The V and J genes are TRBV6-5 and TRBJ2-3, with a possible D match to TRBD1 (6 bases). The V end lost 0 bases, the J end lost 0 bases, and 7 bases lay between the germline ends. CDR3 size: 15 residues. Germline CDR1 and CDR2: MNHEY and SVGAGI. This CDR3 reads CASSYSQGSTDTQYF. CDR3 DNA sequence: TGTGCCAGCAGTTACTCTCAGGGGAGCACAGATACGCAGTATTTT.

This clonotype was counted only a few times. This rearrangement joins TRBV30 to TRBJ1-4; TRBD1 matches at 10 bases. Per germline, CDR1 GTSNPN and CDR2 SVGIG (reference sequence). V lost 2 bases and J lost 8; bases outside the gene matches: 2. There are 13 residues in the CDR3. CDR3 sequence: CAWSWTGGEKLFF. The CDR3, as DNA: TGTGCCTGGAGTTGGACAGGGGGAGAAAAACTGTTTTTT.

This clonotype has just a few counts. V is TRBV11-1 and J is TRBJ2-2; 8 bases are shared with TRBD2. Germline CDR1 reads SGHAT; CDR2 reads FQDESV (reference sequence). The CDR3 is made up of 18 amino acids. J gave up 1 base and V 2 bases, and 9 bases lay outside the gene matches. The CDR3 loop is CASSLWLTGGVNTGELFF. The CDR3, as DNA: TGTGCCAGCAGCTTATGGTTGACCGGGGGGGTGAACACCGGGGAGCTGTTTTTT.

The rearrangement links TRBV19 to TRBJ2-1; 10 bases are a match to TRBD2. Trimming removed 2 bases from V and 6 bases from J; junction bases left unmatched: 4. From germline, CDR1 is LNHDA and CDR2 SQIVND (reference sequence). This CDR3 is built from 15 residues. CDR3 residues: CASSIIAGGRNEQFF. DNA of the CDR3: TGTGCCAGTAGTATAATAGCGGGGGGCCGCAATGAGCAGTTCTTC.

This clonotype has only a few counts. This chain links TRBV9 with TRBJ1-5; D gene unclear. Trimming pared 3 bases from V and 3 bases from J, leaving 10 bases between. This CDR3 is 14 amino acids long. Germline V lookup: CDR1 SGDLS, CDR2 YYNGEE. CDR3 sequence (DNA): TGTGCCAGCAGCGCCCACACCGTCAATCAGCCCCAGCATTTT. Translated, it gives CASSAHTVNQPQHF.

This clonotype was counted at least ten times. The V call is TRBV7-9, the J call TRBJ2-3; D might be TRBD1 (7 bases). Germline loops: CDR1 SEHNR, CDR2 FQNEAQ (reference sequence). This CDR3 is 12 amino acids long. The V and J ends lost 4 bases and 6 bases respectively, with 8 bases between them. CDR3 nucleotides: TGTGCCAGCAGCTCAGGGGGGGATACGCAGTATTTT. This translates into CASSSGGDTQYF.

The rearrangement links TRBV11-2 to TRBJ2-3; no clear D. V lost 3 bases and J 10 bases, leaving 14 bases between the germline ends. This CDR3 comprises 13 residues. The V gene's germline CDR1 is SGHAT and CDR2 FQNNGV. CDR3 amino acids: CASSFPLHGAQYF. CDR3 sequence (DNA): TGTGCCAGCAGCTTCCCTCTTCATGGGGCGCAGTATTTT.

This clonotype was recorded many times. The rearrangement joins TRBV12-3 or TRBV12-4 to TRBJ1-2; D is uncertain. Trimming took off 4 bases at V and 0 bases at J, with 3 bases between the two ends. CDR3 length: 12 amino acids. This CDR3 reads CASSSSNYGYTF. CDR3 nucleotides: TGTGCCAGCAGTTCATCTAACTATGGCTACACCTTC.

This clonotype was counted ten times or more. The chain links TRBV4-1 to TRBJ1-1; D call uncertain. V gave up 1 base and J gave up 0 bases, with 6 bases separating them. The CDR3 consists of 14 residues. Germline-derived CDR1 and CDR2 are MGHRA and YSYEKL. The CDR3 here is CASSQGDMNTEAFF. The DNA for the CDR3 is TGCGCCAGCAGCCAAGGAGACATGAACACTGAAGCTTTCTTT.

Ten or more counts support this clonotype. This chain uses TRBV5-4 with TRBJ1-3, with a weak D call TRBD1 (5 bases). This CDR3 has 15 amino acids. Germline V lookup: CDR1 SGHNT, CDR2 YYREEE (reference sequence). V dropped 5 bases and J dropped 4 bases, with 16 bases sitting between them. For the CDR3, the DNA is TGTGCCAGCAGACCCGACGGGGGTGTCGGAAACACCATATATTTT. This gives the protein CASRPDGGVGNTIYF.

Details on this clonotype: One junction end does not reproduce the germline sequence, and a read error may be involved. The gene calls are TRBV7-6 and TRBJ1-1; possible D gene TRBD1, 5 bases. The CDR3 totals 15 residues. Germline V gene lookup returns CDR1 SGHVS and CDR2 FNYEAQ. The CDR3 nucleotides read TGTGCCAGCAGTTTAGGGAGGCCCGGGGCGTCTGAAGCTTTCTTT. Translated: CASSLGRPGASEAFF.

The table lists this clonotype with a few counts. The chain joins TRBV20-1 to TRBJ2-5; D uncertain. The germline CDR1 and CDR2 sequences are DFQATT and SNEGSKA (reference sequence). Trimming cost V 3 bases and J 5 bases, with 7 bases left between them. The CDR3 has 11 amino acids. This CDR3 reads CSASAMETQYF. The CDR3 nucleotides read TGCAGTGCTAGTGCGATGGAGACCCAGTACTTC.

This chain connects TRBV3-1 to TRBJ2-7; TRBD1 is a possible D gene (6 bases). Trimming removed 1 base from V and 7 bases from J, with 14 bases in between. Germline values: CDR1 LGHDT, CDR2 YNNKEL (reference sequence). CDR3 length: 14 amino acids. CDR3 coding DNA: TGTGCCAGCAGCCAAGCGGCAGGGGTGCGAGAGCAGTACTTC. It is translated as CASSQAAGVREQYF.

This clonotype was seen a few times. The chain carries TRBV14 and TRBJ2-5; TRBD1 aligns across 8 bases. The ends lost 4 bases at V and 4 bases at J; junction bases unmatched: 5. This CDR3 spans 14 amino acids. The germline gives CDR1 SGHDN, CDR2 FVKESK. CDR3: CASSRLDRVETQYF. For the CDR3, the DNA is TGTGCCAGCAGCCGACTGGACAGGGTAGAGACCCAGTACTTC. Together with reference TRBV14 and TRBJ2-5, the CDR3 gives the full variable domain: EAGVTQFPSHSVIEKGQTVTLRCDPISGHDNLYWYRRVMGKEIKFLLHFVKESKQDESGMPNNRFLAERTGGTYSTLKVQPAELEDSGVYFCASSRLDRVETQYFGPGTRLLVL.

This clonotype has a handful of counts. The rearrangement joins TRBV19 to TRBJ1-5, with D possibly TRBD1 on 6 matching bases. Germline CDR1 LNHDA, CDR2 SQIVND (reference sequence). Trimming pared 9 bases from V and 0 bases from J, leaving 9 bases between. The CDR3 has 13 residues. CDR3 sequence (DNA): TGTGCCAGCAACAGGGCTAGCAATCAGCCCCAGCATTTT. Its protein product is CASNRASNQPQHF.

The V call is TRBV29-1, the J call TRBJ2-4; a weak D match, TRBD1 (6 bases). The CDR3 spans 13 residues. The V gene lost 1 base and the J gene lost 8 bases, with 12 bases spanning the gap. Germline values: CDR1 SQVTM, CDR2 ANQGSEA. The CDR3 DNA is TGCAGCGTTGAAGCCCAGGGGCAAGACATTCAGTACTTC. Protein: CSVEAQGQDIQYF.

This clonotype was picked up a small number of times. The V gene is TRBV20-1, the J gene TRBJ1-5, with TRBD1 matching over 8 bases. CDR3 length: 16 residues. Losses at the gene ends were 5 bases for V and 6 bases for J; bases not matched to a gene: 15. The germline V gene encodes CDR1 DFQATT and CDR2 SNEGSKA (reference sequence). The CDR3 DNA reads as TGCAGTGCTGGATTGGCCGGGACAGGCGGGGGTCAGCCCCAGCATTTT. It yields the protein CSAGLAGTGGGQPQHF.

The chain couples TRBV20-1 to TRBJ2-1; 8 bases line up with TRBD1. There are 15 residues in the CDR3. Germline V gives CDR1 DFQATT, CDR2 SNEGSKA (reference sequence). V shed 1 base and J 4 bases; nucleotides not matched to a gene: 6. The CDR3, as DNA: TGCAGTGCTAGAGGCTGGGACAGGATTTACAATGAGCAGTTCTTC. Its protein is CSARGWDRIYNEQFF.

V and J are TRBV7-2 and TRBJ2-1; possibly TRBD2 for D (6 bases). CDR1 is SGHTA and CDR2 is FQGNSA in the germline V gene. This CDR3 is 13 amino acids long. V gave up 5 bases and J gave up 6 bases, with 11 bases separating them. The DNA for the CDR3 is TGTGCCAGCAGCCAGGGACTGGCCAATGAGCAGTTCTTC. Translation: CASSQGLANEQFF.